The sequence of this T cell receptor beta chain was determined in a study of OX40 agonist ivuxolimab in advanced cancers. Study context: Dose-escalation patients' cancers were hepatocellular carcinoma, melanoma, renal cell or head and neck cancer.

The study sampled blood at baseline, cycle 4 day 1, and cycle 7 day 1. Comment on this clone: Antigen unknown.

Study findings and constraints: The study observed clonal expansion of CD4+ and CD8+ blood T cells by week 6 at 0.1 to 3.0 mg/kg.

Germline trimming cut 1 base from V and 10 bases from J; bases unmatched to any gene: 11. CDR3 length: 15 amino acids. Germline V CDR1 and CDR2: SQVTM, ANQGSEA. Assay used: immunoSEQ multiplex PCR; TCRdb lists only in-frame clones, some missing. The sample carries under 100,000 clones, approximately 85% recorded once. Specimen: CD4+ or CD8+ T cells sorted from blood, collected in a trial of the OX40 agonist ivuxolimab. The chain combines TRBV29-1 with TRBJ2-1, with 9 positions matching TRBD2. The clonotype was recovered from an adult with an advanced solid tumor such as melanoma, head and neck, liver or kidney cancer. CDR3 residues: CSVEGDAGGPREQFF. The CDR3, as DNA: TGCAGCGTTGAAGGAGACGCGGGGGGGCCTCGAGAGCAGTTCTTC.